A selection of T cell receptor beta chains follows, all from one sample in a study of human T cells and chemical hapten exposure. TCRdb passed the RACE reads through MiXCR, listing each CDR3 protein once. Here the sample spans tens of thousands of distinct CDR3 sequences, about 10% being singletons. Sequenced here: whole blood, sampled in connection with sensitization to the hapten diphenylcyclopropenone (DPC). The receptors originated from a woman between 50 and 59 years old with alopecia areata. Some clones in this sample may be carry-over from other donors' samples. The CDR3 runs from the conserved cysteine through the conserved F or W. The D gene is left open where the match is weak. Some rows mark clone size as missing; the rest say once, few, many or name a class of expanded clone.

TGCGCCAGCAGCGATCTTAATTCACCCCTCCACTTT | CASSDLNSPLHF | . | 12 | TRBJ1-6 | few | TRBV10-2
TGTGCCAGCAATTTAGGGGGTTACTATGGCTACACCTTC | CASNLGGYYGYTF | . | 13 | TRBJ1-2 | . | TRBV6-6
TGTGCCAGCAGTGAACGAACTAGCGGGAGGGCCGGGGAGCTGTTTTTT | CASSERTSGRAGELFF | TRBD2 | 16 | TRBJ2-2 | many | TRBV6-1
TGTGCCTGGAGTTATCCAGGGGGCTTCTATAGCAATCAGCCCCAGCATTTT | CAWSYPGGFYSNQPQHF | TRBD1 | 17 | TRBJ1-5 | . | TRBV30
TGCAGCGTTGCGGGCGGGCAGGGGGCAGGAACTAATGAAAAACTGTTTTTT | CSVAGGQGAGTNEKLFF | TRBD1 | 17 | TRBJ1-4 | few | TRBV29-1
TGTGCCAGCAGGGGACCGGGACAGTTATACGAGCAGTACTTC | CASRGPGQLYEQYF | TRBD1 | 14 | TRBJ2-7 | once | TRBV12-3/TRBV12-4
TGTGCCAGCAACAGATTAGGGACAGGTTTCTCTGGGGCCAACGTCCTGACTTTC | CASNRLGTGFSGANVLTF | TRBD1 | 18 | TRBJ2-6 | few | TRBV27
TGTGCCAGCAGCTTAGGTTTAGGGGGCAATGAGCAGTTCTTC | CASSLGLGGNEQFF | . | 14 | TRBJ2-1 | . | TRBV7-2
TGTGCCAGCAGCTTGGGGGGACAGGGGGTCGTCCAAGAGACCCAGTACTTC | CASSLGGQGVVQETQYF | TRBD1 | 17 | TRBJ2-5 | many | TRBV5-4
TGTGCCACCAGTGCTCCGGGCCCTACCTACAATGAGCAGTTCTTC | CATSAPGPTYNEQFF | . | 15 | TRBJ2-1 | . | TRBV24-1
TGTGCCAGCAGCAAGGCAGGGGGCGCGAGCAATCAGCCCCAGCATTTT | CASSKAGGASNQPQHF | TRBD1 | 16 | TRBJ1-5 | few | TRBV7-9
TGTGCCAGCAGCCAGGGGCGGGGGCCTACTAATACGCAGTATTTT | CASSQGRGPTNTQYF | . | 15 | TRBJ2-3 | . | TRBV3-1
TGTGCCAGCAGTCCGGGGCGGGCAGTATTGTATGGCTACACCTTC | CASSPGRAVLYGYTF | . | 15 | TRBJ1-2 | few | TRBV12-3/TRBV12-4
TGTGCCAGCTCAAAAGACAGGACCTACGAGCAGTACTTC | CASSKDRTYEQYF | . | 13 | TRBJ2-7 | few | TRBV18
TGCGCCAGCAGCCCCGCCGACCGCGTGGAAGCTTTCTTT | CASSPADRVEAFF | . | 13 | TRBJ1-1 | . | TRBV4-1
TGTGCCAGCAGCTTCGGCAGGGTGGGTCAATCGGCCCTCATTGAGCAGTTCTTC | CASSFGRVGQSALIEQFF | . | 18 | TRBJ2-1 | few | TRBV11-2
TGCAGTGCCAGCGACAGGGAAAAACTGTTTTTT | CSASDREKLFF | . | 11 | TRBJ1-4 | . | TRBV20-1
TGTGCCAGCTCACCACCTACATTCTCGACAGATACGCAGTATTTT | CASSPPTFSTDTQYF | . | 15 | TRBJ2-3 | . | TRBV18
TGCAGTGCTTTCAGGACTAGCGGAAACATTCAGTACTTC | CSAFRTSGNIQYF | TRBD2 | 13 | TRBJ2-4 | many | TRBV20-1
TGTGCCAGCAGCTTAGGGACCGACTATGGCTACACCTTC | CASSLGTDYGYTF | . | 13 | TRBJ1-2 | many | TRBV7-3
TGTGCCAGCAAAGACAGGGTGGAGACCCAGTACTTC | CASKDRVETQYF | TRBD1 | 12 | TRBJ2-5 | few | TRBV6-5
TGTGCCAGCAGTTCGGGGACTGCGGAGCAGTTCTTC | CASSSGTAEQFF | . | 12 | TRBJ2-1 | . | TRBV25-1
TGCGCCAGCAGCCAAGCCGGGACAGTTCACTATGGCTACACCTTC | CASSQAGTVHYGYTF | TRBD1 | 15 | TRBJ1-2 | many | TRBV4-1
TGTGTCAGCCTTGACAGACTCTCTTACGAGCAGTACTTC | CVSLDRLSYEQYF | . | 13 | TRBJ2-7 | . | TRBV25-1
TGTGCCAGCAGCCAAGGGCTAGCCAAAAACATTCAGTACTTC | CASSQGLAKNIQYF | . | 14 | TRBJ2-4 | few | TRBV3-1
TGTGCCAGCAGTTTAAGTTGGGAAACCTACAATGAGCAGTTCTTC | CASSLSWETYNEQFF | . | 15 | TRBJ2-1 | . | TRBV12-3/TRBV12-4
TGTGCCAGCAGCTTAGGAGGACAGGGGAGATGGCAGCCCCAGCATTTT | CASSLGGQGRWQPQHF | TRBD1 | 16 | TRBJ1-5 | . | TRBV7-9
TGCAGCGTCCAGCCCAGGGCTAAAAACATTCAGTACTTC | CSVQPRAKNIQYF | . | 13 | TRBJ2-4 | many | TRBV29-1
TGTGCCAGCAGCCAGAAGAACAGGGATCGCTCCTACGAGCAGTACTTC | CASSQKNRDRSYEQYF | . | 16 | TRBJ2-7 | few | TRBV14
TGTGCCAGCAGTTCTTCTAACAGAGACAATGAGCAGTTCTTC | CASSSSNRDNEQFF | . | 14 | TRBJ2-1 | . | TRBV28
TGCGCCAGCAGCCAAGATCCCCTCGGGGCAGGGATTTCCTACGAGCAGTACTTC | CASSQDPLGAGISYEQYF | . | 18 | TRBJ2-7 | many | TRBV4-3
TGTGCCAGTAGTACCTCGGCCGGGGGTCGGCCCCAGCATTTT | CASSTSAGGRPQHF | . | 14 | TRBJ1-5 | . | TRBV19
TGTGCCAGCAGTGGCTCTGGGACATCCAACTATGGCTACACCTTC | CASSGSGTSNYGYTF | . | 15 | TRBJ1-2 | many | TRBV6-1
TGTGCCACCAGCGGCCTACAGGGGAGTGCCTCTGGAAACACCATATATTTT | CATSGLQGSASGNTIYF | TRBD1 | 17 | TRBJ1-3 | many | TRBV7-8
TGCGCCAGCAGCCCCCGGACTAGCGGAGGCCTCTACAATGAGCAGTTCTTC | CASSPRTSGGLYNEQFF | TRBD2 | 17 | TRBJ2-1 | many | TRBV5-1
TGTGCCAGCAGTCAAAAAGCCGGGGGGGAGCGTGAGCAGTTCTTC | CASSQKAGGEREQFF | TRBD2 | 15 | TRBJ2-1 | many | TRBV28
TGCAGTGTCTTCGACCCGGGACAGGGGAATTCACCCCTCCACTTT | CSVFDPGQGNSPLHF | TRBD1 | 15 | TRBJ1-6 | few | TRBV20-1
TGCGCCAGCAGCATTCCGACGAGTACTACAAACGAGCAGTACTTC | CASSIPTSTTNEQYF | . | 15 | TRBJ2-7 | . | TRBV5-1
TGCGCCAGCAGTCAAATCAGGGACCGCGACGGTACGCAGTATTTT | CASSQIRDRDGTQYF | . | 15 | TRBJ2-3 | many | TRBV4-1
TGTGCCAGCAGCTTAATGGGGGCAGGTCAAGTCAGGAGGCTGAACACCGGGGAGCTGTTTTTT | CASSLMGAGQVRRLNTGELFF | . | 21 | TRBJ2-2 | many | TRBV7-3
TGTGCCAGCAGGTGGGCGGGACTAGGCCATGAGCAGTTCTTC | CASRWAGLGHEQFF | TRBD2 | 14 | TRBJ2-1 | many | TRBV6-2/TRBV6-3
TGTGCCAGCAGCCACGGGGGTTTCCAAGAGACCCAGTACTTC | CASSHGGFQETQYF | . | 14 | TRBJ2-5 | . | TRBV7-2
TGCGCCAGCAGCTTGGTCCCCAACGAGCAGTACTTC | CASSLVPNEQYF | . | 12 | TRBJ2-7 | few | TRBV5-1
TGTGCCAGCAGTTTATCCAGGGATGAACAAGGGGCTTTCTTT | CASSLSRDEQGAFF | . | 14 | TRBJ1-1 | . | TRBV27
TGTGCCAGCAGCTTAGATTGGGCAGGAGACAACTATGGCTACACCTTC | CASSLDWAGDNYGYTF | . | 16 | TRBJ1-2 | few | TRBV7-2
TGTGCCAGCCCAGATAGCGGGAGATTTGAGCAGTTCTTC | CASPDSGRFEQFF | TRBD2 | 13 | TRBJ2-1 | many | TRBV27
TGTGCCAGCAGTTTGGTCGTCGGGGACCGTGGCTACACCTTC | CASSLVVGDRGYTF | . | 14 | TRBJ1-2 | . | TRBV28
TGCGCCAGCAGCCTTAGAAGGACTACGAACACCGGGGAGCTGTTTTTT | CASSLRRTTNTGELFF | . | 16 | TRBJ2-2 | many | TRBV4-3
TGTGCCAGCAGAGGGACAGCCACTGGAAACACCATATATTTT | CASRGTATGNTIYF | TRBD1 | 14 | TRBJ1-3 | many | TRBV6-5
TGTGCCAGCACCTGGACTAGCGGGGGAGGAGATACGCAGTATTTT | CASTWTSGGGDTQYF | TRBD2 | 15 | TRBJ2-3 | . | TRBV27
TGCAGTACTAGAGCTTGGGACAGGGGCACAGATACGCAGTATTTT | CSTRAWDRGTDTQYF | TRBD1 | 15 | TRBJ2-3 | few | TRBV20-1
TGTGCCAGCAGCTTGGACAGGGGCCTGACCTACGAGCAGTACTTC | CASSLDRGLTYEQYF | TRBD1 | 15 | TRBJ2-7 | few | TRBV7-6
TGTGCCAGCAGTACCCCATTGGGTTTCTCGGGGGCCCAAGAGACCCAGTACTTC | CASSTPLGFSGAQETQYF | . | 18 | TRBJ2-5 | few | TRBV6-6
TGTGCCAGCTCAGCAGACAGGGGGAGGTTCGAGCAGTACTTC | CASSADRGRFEQYF | TRBD1 | 14 | TRBJ2-7 | many | TRBV18
TGTGCCTGGTCGCGACAGGGTCTATCGTTTAGCTCCTACAATGAGCAGTTCTTC | CAWSRQGLSFSSYNEQFF | TRBD1 | 18 | TRBJ2-1 | many | TRBV30
TGTGCCAGCAGCTCCACGTGGGGGACAGGGGATATCAATGAGCAGTTCTTC | CASSSTWGTGDINEQFF | TRBD1 | 17 | TRBJ2-1 | few | TRBV7-2
TGCAGTGCTCTCCCCGGGACAGGGGGTCAGCACACCATATATTTT | CSALPGTGGQHTIYF | TRBD1 | 15 | TRBJ1-3 | . | TRBV20-1
TGCAGCGTTGATCGGACTAGCCAGACCCAGTACTTC | CSVDRTSQTQYF | TRBD2 | 12 | TRBJ2-5 | few | TRBV29-1
TGTGCCAGCTCACTCGCTGGGTTGTCTGAAGCTTTCTTT | CASSLAGLSEAFF | . | 13 | TRBJ1-1 | many | TRBV18
TGTGCCAGCAGCTGGAGCGAGATCAACACCGGGGAGCTGTTTTTT | CASSWSEINTGELFF | . | 15 | TRBJ2-2 | . | TRBV6-6